This T cell receptor beta chain was sequenced in a study of blood T cell repertoires in COVID-19. For the study at large: Specimens from acute and convalescent COVID-19 originated in the United States, Italy and Spain. Sample material is recorded as cDNA or gDNA derived from T cells, B-cell-depleted T cells, or PBMCs.

Authors' analysis steps: Estimation of nucleated cell counts was performed using reference gene primer amplification. The assay was immunoSEQ multiplex PCR, and TCRdb's table has in-frame clones only and misses some. The V and J calls and clone size are taken from that table; D and trimming were inferred from the DNA. Of around 130,000 clones in the sample, around 87% are singletons; the top ten hold roughly 2.1%. The CDR3 has 19 amino acids. J was trimmed by 7 bases and V by 0 bases; bases with no gene match: 20. CDR1 and CDR2 from the germline V gene are MNHEY and SVGEGT. Input material: peripheral blood. V is TRBV6-2 or TRBV6-3 and J is TRBJ1-2, with 7 bases matching TRBD1. This clonotype originated in a man aged 65 to 85 with active COVID-19. The CDR3 sequence: CASSYSGELGQLFYGGYTF. For the CDR3, the DNA is TGTGCCAGCAGTTACTCGGGGGAGCTGGGACAGCTCTTTTACGGTGGCTACACCTTC.